The 27 T cell receptor beta chains in this list originate from one sample, sequenced in a study of shared clonotypes between healthy human individuals. Naive CD8 cells comprised CD45RO-negative, CCR7-positively selected cells, excluding terminally differentiated effector memory CD45RA+ cells. Sequenced by immunoSEQ multiplex PCR; TCRdb stores in-frame clones only, minus some. The sample holds about 590,000 clones; about 95% are singletons and the top ten take less than 0.13%. Sequencing was done on a sample of naive CD8+ T cells sorted from blood. All receptors derive from a woman younger than 45 in good health.

The rearrangement uses TRBV5-5 and TRBJ2-2, with D perhaps matching TRBD2 (6 bases). V dropped 0 bases and J dropped 3 bases, with 9 bases sitting between them. The CDR3 sequence is 15 residues long. In germline, CDR1 is SGHKS, CDR2 YYEKEE (reference sequence). CDR3 loop: CASSLGWEDTGELFF. In DNA form, the CDR3 reads TGTGCCAGCAGCTTGGGGTGGGAGGACACCGGGGAGCTGTTTTTT.

This chain uses TRBV28 with TRBJ2-7, with TRBD1 identical over 7 bases. Germline CDR1 is MDHEN and CDR2 is SYDVKM. This CDR3 has 16 amino acids. Trimming removed 7 bases from V and 3 bases from J; junction bases left unmatched: 15. The DNA for the CDR3 is TGTGCCAGCAATTTGAACCGCAGGGGGACCTACTACGAGCAGTACTTC. As protein: CASNLNRRGTYYEQYF.

V and J are TRBV27 and TRBJ2-3; 9 bases align to TRBD2. There are 16 residues in the CDR3. The germline gives CDR1 MNHEY, CDR2 SMNVEV (reference sequence). Trimming took 2 bases from V and 2 from J; bases not matched to a gene: 5. CDR3 residues: CASSLTLAGFTDTQYF. The CDR3 coding sequence is TGTGCCAGCAGTTTAACGCTAGCGGGATTCACAGATACGCAGTATTTT.

This rearrangement joins TRBV27 to TRBJ2-1; 8 nucleotides line up with TRBD2. The CDR3 runs 15 residues. The ends lost 3 bases at V and 10 bases at J; junction bases unmatched: 11. The V gene's germline CDR1 is MNHEY and CDR2 SMNVEV (reference sequence). CDR3 protein: CASSFGSGSGGEQFF. CDR3 nucleotides: TGTGCCAGCAGTTTTGGGAGCGGGAGTGGGGGCGAGCAGTTCTTC.

The chain combines TRBV11-3 with TRBJ2-2; no reliable D call. The V end was cut by 5 bases, the J end by 3 bases, with 7 bases between. CDR1 is SGHNT and CDR2 is YENEEA in the germline V gene. This CDR3 has 13 amino acids. The CDR3 sequence: CASSPGYTGELFF. The CDR3, as DNA: TGTGCCAGCAGCCCCGGATACACCGGGGAGCTGTTTTTT.

The genes are TRBV19 and TRBJ1-1; D call uncertain. V gave up 3 bases and J gave up 0 bases, with 20 bases separating them. The CDR3 length is 18 residues. Germline-derived CDR1 and CDR2 are LNHDA and SQIVND (reference sequence). CDR3 protein: CASSIDSVPTALNTEAFF. CDR3 DNA: TGTGCCAGTAGTATTGACTCCGTCCCCACCGCCTTGAACACTGAAGCTTTCTTT.

The rearrangement uses TRBV6-6 and TRBJ2-7; 9 bases are a match to TRBD1. Germline V gene data show CDR1 as MNHNY and CDR2 as SVGAGI (reference sequence). Trimming at V came to 5 bases and at J to 3 bases, leaving 5 bases not matched to a gene. The CDR3 is 14 amino acids. CDR3 amino acids: CASSTGTGFYEQYF. The CDR3 DNA reads TGTGCCAGCAGTACCGGGACAGGGTTCTACGAGCAGTACTTC.

The chain employs TRBV23-1 and TRBJ2-7; D is ambiguous. TRBV23-1 is sorted into the ORF group, with uncertain function. This CDR3 contains 12 residues. CDR3 DNA: TGCGCTACCGGACCCTTGGCCTACGAGCAGTACTTC. Translation gives CATGPLAYEQYF.

This sequence joins TRBV13 and TRBJ2-1, with D tentatively TRBD2 (5 bases). Germline CDR1 and CDR2: PRHDT and FYEKMQ (reference sequence). V gave up 0 bases and J gave up 6 bases, with 15 bases separating them. The CDR3 spans 16 residues. CDR3 nucleotides: TGTGCCAGCAGCTTAGGCCTGAGTAGCGCCATCAATGAGCAGTTCTTC. It translates to CASSLGLSSAINEQFF.

The V call is TRBV27, the J call TRBJ2-3, with D uncertain. Germline lookup yields CDR1 MNHEY and CDR2 SMNVEV (reference sequence). The CDR3 is made up of 15 amino acids. The ends were cut back, 4 bases at V and 5 bases at J, with 16 bases in the middle. The chain's CDR3 is CASSSTGFPLDTQYF. The CDR3 DNA follows: TGTGCCAGCAGTTCAACGGGTTTCCCATTAGATACGCAGTATTTT.

The chain employs TRBV5-5 and TRBJ2-7; possibly TRBD2 for D (6 bases). CDR3 length: 16 residues. The germline CDR1 and CDR2 sequences are SGHKS and YYEKEE (reference sequence). Between the trimmed V and J ends, which lost 1 base and 0 bases, there was a span of 14 bases. CDR3 loop: CASSLLAGTRSYEQYF. The DNA for the CDR3 is TGTGCCAGCAGCTTGCTTGCGGGGACCCGCTCCTACGAGCAGTACTTC. Looking up the rest from reference TRBV5-5 and TRBJ2-7 gives the full variable domain: DAGVTQSPTHLIKTRGQQVTLRCSPISGHKSVSWYQQVLGQGPQFIFQYYEKEERGRGNFPDRFSARQFPNYSSELNVNALLLGDSALYLCASSLLAGTRSYEQYFGPGTRLTVT.

The chain carries TRBV2 and TRBJ2-7; 7 positions agree with TRBD1. With V trimmed by 6 bases and J by 4 bases, 3 bases remained unmatched. CDR1 SNHLY and CDR2 FYNNEI come from the germline V gene. The CDR3 extends over 12 amino acids. The CDR3 region is CASRLQGYEQYF. The DNA of the CDR3 is TGTGCCAGCAGGTTACAGGGGTACGAGCAGTACTTC.

The chain carries TRBV19 and TRBJ1-5; unclear D gene. The length of the CDR3 is 14 residues. V was clipped by 3 bases and J by 1 base, with 7 bases between them. Germline V gene sequence: CDR1 LNHDA, CDR2 SQIVND (reference sequence). The DNA of the CDR3 is TGTGCCAGTAGTATCGGAGCCAGCAATCAGCCCCAGCATTTT. This codes for CASSIGASNQPQHF.

The V and J genes are TRBV28 and TRBJ1-5; D gene uncertain. The V and J ends lost 4 bases and 7 bases respectively, with 8 bases between them. This CDR3 comprises 12 residues. Germline lookup yields CDR1 MDHEN and CDR2 SYDVKM. The CDR3 here is CASSWSEQPQHF. As DNA, the CDR3 is TGTGCCAGCAGTTGGAGTGAACAGCCCCAGCATTTT. Using reference TRBV28 and TRBJ1-5 for the parts outside the CDR3, the full variable domain is DVKVTQSSRYLVKRTGEKVFLECVQDMDHENMFWYRQDPGLGLRLIYFSYDVKMKEKGDIPEGYSVSREKKERFSLILESASTNQTSMYLCASSWSEQPQHFGDGTRLSIL.

This clone was observed a handful of times. This rearrangement joins TRBV4-1 to TRBJ1-4, with D uncertain. V lost 2 bases to trimming and J lost 7 bases, with 14 bases between them. CDR3 length: 15 amino acids. Germline V gives CDR1 MGHRA, CDR2 YSYEKL. The DNA for the CDR3 is TGCGCCAGCAGCCAACCAACAGTACGGGCTGAAAAACTGTTTTTT. This sequence encodes CASSQPTVRAEKLFF.

The CDR3 protein is CASSLSTGGTYEQYF. The CDR3 DNA reads as TGTGCCAGCAGTTTGTCGACAGGGGGAACCTACGAGCAGTACTTC. This chain uses TRBV27 with TRBJ2-5; 9 bases fit TRBD1. The end of the DNA aligns better with TRBJ2-7, so the J call may be wrong. The CDR3 is 15 residues long. The germline V gene has CDR1 MNHEY and CDR2 SMNVEV (reference sequence).

A remark on this clone: Compared with germline, one end of the junction differs, possibly owing to a read error. The chain couples TRBV7-9 to TRBJ2-5; no definite D call. CDR1 and CDR2 from the germline V gene are SEHNR and FQNEAQ (reference sequence). This CDR3 contains 13 residues. In DNA form, the CDR3 reads TGTGCCAGCAGCCACCCCACCTCTAGAGTTCTACACTTC. Encoded protein: CASSHPTSRVLHF.

This chain joins TRBV10-2 and TRBJ1-5, with 11 positions matching TRBD1. The CDR3 loop spans 19 amino acids. The V gene's germline CDR1 is WSHSY and CDR2 SAAADI. With 3 bases clipped from V and 0 bases from J, the junction kept 10 bases outside the gene matches. CDR3 DNA: TGCGCCAGCAGTGACTTTCGGACAGGGGGCCCCCTTAGCAATCAGCCCCAGCATTTT. As protein: CASSDFRTGGPLSNQPQHF.

The chain's CDR3 is CSVATGTGLNEQYF. Written as DNA, the CDR3 is TGCAGCGTGGCTACCGGGACAGGGCTCAACGAGCAGTACTTC. This chain connects TRBV29-1 to TRBJ2-7; TRBD1 matches at 9 bases. V shed 6 bases, J shed 5 bases, and the junction held 11 bases outside the gene matches. CDR3 length equals 14 residues. Germline CDR1 SQVTM, CDR2 ANQGSEA.

This chain connects TRBV27 to TRBJ2-1; tentative D call: TRBD2 (6 bases). The germline V gene encodes CDR1 MNHEY and CDR2 SMNVEV (reference sequence). The V gene lost 5 bases and the J gene lost 5 bases, with 13 bases spanning the gap. The CDR3 spans 14 residues. CDR3 nucleotide sequence: TGTGCCAGCAGTCTCCGGGACTCACACAATGAGCAGTTCTTC. Residues: CASSLRDSHNEQFF.

Concerning this clone itself: This sample also contains other DNA sequences that code for the same CDR3. DNA for the CDR3: TGTGCCAGCAGCTTGGAGGCGGGGGAGACCCAGTACTTC. This encodes CASSLEAGETQYF. The chain uses TRBV5-4 and TRBJ2-5, with D perhaps matching TRBD2 (6 bases). Germline V CDR1 and CDR2: SGHNT, YYREEE (reference sequence). Trimming took 0 bases from V and 5 from J, leaving 8 bases between them. The CDR3 contains 13 residues.

The CDR3 reads CASSFLESYEQYF. CDR3 DNA sequence: TGTGCCAGCAGCTTTTTGGAGAGCTACGAGCAGTACTTC. The chain employs TRBV11-2 and TRBJ2-7; D ambiguous. V lost 3 bases and J 3 bases, leaving 9 bases between the germline ends. CDR1 is SGHAT, CDR2 FQNNGV, per germline. The CDR3 has 13 amino acids.

The gene calls are TRBV6-4 and TRBJ2-2; D remains unclear. Trimming cost V 4 bases and J 6 bases, with 9 bases left between them. Per germline, CDR1 MRHNA and CDR2 SNTAGT. This CDR3 is built from 13 residues. CDR3 residues: CASSASSAGELFF. In DNA form, the CDR3 reads TGTGCCAGCAGTGCTTCCTCAGCCGGGGAGCTGTTTTTT.

The V gene is TRBV11-2, the J gene TRBJ2-7, with D unclear. The CDR3 consists of 14 residues. V lost 5 bases, J lost 3 bases, and 14 bases lay in between. Germline CDR1 is SGHAT and CDR2 is FQNNGV. The CDR3, as DNA: TGTGCCAGCAGCCCCCCTGGGCGCTTCTACGAGCAGTACTTC. Translation gives CASSPPGRFYEQYF.

The J gene is TRBJ1-1, the V gene TRBV7-9, with D unclear. V was clipped by 8 bases and J by 3 bases, with 22 bases between them. Per the germline V gene, CDR1 is SEHNR and CDR2 is FQNEAQ (reference sequence). This CDR3 has 16 residues. The CDR3 DNA reads TGTGCCAGCGCAACTGACCATGGGGTCGGGGACACTGAAGCTTTCTTT. Translated, it gives CASATDHGVGDTEAFF.

This clone has a single count. The V call is TRBV2, the J call TRBJ2-1, with 7 bases matching TRBD2. Trimming cost V 4 bases and J 4 bases; bases outside gene matches: 7. CDR1 and CDR2 from the germline V gene are SNHLY and FYNNEI. This CDR3 region has 15 residues. The CDR3 nucleotides are TGTGCCAGCAGTGCCCCCAGCGGGGATTACAATGAGCAGTTCTTC. Encoded protein: CASSAPSGDYNEQFF. Full variable domain (rest looked up from reference TRBV2 and TRBJ2-1): EPEVTQTPSHQVTQMGQEVILRCVPISNHLYFYWYRQILGQKVEFLVSFYNNEISEKSEIFDDQFSVERPDGSNFTLKIRSTKLEDSAMYFCASSAPSGDYNEQFFGPGTRLTVL.

This chain connects TRBV9 to TRBJ1-4; D uncertain. The CDR3 is made up of 13 amino acids. Germline V gene data show CDR1 as SGDLS and CDR2 as YYNGEE. Trimming pared 0 bases from V and 7 bases from J, leaving 7 bases between. CDR3 protein: CASSVGGAEKLFF. The DNA for the CDR3 is TGTGCCAGCAGCGTAGGGGGAGCTGAAAAACTGTTTTTT.